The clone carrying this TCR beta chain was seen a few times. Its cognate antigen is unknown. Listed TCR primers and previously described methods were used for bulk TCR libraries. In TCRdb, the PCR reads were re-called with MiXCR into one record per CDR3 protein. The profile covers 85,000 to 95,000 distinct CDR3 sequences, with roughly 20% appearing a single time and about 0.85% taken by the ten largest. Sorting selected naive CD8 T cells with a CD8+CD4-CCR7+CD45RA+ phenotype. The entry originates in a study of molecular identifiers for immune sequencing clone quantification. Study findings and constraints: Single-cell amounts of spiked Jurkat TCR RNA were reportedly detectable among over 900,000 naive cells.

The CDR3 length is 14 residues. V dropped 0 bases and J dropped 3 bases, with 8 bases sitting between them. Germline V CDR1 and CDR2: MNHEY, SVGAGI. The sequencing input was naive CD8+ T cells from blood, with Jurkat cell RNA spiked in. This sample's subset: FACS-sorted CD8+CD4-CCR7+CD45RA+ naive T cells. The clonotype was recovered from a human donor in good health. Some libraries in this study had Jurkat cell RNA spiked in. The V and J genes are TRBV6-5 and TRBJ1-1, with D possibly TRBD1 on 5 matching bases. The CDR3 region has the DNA TGTGCCAGCAGTTACTCCGGGGACGACACTGAAGCTTTCTTT. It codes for CASSYSGDDTEAFF.